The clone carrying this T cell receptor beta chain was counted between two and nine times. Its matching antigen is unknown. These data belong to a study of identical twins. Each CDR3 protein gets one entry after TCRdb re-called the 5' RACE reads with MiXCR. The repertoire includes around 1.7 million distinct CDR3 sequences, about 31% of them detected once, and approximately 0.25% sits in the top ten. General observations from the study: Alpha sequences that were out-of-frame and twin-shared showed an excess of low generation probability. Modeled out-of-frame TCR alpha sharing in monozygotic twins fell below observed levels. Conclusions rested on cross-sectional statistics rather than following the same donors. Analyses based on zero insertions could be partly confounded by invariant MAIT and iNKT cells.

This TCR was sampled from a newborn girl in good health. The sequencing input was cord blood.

Here the CDR3 reads CSSMYLGSHGEKLFF. In DNA form, the CDR3 reads TGCAGTTCTATGTACCTTGGCTCCCACGGGGAAAAACTGTTTTTT. The chain has TRBV20-1 and TRBJ1-4, with D unresolved. The V end lost 8 bases, the J end lost 8 bases, and 24 bases lay between the germline ends. This CDR3 is built from 15 residues. CDR1 DFQATT and CDR2 SNEGSKA come from the germline V gene (reference sequence).